This paragraph covers one T cell receptor beta chain sequence. TCRdb reanalysed the 5' RACE reads using MiXCR and keeps one entry per CDR3 protein. The table shows about 170,000 distinct CDR3 sequences, with about 10% occurring only once. This sample is drawn from a study of T cells after yellow fever vaccination. Study summary: Low-cell-number fractions were prepared with SMART-Seq v4 Ultra Low Input.

CDR3 size: 14 residues. V was shortened by 0 bases and J by 4 bases, with 7 bases between the two germline ends. The V gene's germline CDR1 is ENHRY and CDR2 SYGVKD. The chain uses TRBV10-3 and TRBJ1-3, with D possibly TRBD1 on 5 matching bases. The sequence was obtained from a man between 18 and 35 years old who received the YFV17D yellow fever vaccine. Here the sequenced sample was CD8+ T cells sorted from PBMCs, taken 15 days after the yellow fever booster vaccination. The DNA for the CDR3 is TGTGCCATCAGTGAGTCGGGGACCGGAAACACCATATATTTT. It encodes CAISESGTGNTIYF.